A selection of T cell receptor beta chains follows, all from one sample in a study of T cells in Graves' hyperthyroidism and ophthalmopathy. TCRdb ran MiXCR on the multiplex PCR reads and lists one entry per CDR3 protein. The profile covers about 620,000 distinct CDR3 sequences, with 15% to 20% appearing a single time and around 4% taken by the ten largest. Sequencing was performed on blood. The receptor source for this set is a young woman with Graves' hyperthyroidism. Each CDR3 is given without its conserved first and last residue. The order of the fields is V gene, clone size, J gene, CDR3 protein. Rows give clone size only sometimes, using once, few, many, or a class for an expanded clone.

>TRBV18|many|TRBJ2-7
ASSPTGTGEQY
>TRBV6-1|few|TRBJ1-1
ASLVDRAMNTEAF
>TRBV9|NA|TRBJ2-5
ASSVGRGRKETHY
>TRBV30|many|TRBJ1-3
AWSAFSGNTIY
>TRBV20-1|NA|TRBJ2-5
SASFGQGWGETQY
>TRBV28|many|TRBJ1-1
ASSKEYEAF
>TRBV28|many|TRBJ2-1
ASSSPATGYNEQF
>TRBV5-1|NA|TRBJ1-2
ARGQDRPFYGYT
>TRBV19|NA|TRBJ1-2
ASGDRASNYGYT
>TRBV12-3/TRBV12-4|many|TRBJ2-7
ASTRVGDVETYEQY
>TRBV7-2|many|TRBJ2-1
ASSLGVGSGSNEQF
>TRBV30|NA|NA
AWSRQGNEQY
>TRBV20-1|few|TRBJ1-2
SATYTSTPYYGYT
>TRBV20-1|many|TRBJ2-1
SARGLAGGNEQF
>TRBV11-3|NA|TRBJ2-5
ASSLDELAGEETQY
>TRBV28|NA|TRBJ2-1
ASRGTSGPRGGNEQF
>TRBV5-6|few|TRBJ2-3
ASSLTGTGKFGGKY
>TRBV5-6|NA|TRBJ1-3
ASSLVKRRAGNTIY
>TRBV12-3/TRBV12-4|many|TRBJ1-2
ASSLSDYRYYGYT
>TRBV6-1|few|TRBJ2-7
ASRSGRIYEQY
>TRBV3-1|few|TRBJ2-7
ASSQVQSYEQY
>TRBV18|few|TRBJ1-5
ASSLTALRGNQPQH
>TRBV3-1|many|TRBJ1-1
ASSPIGSGIMNTEAF
>TRBV2|many|TRBJ1-6
ASSGTGTVNSPLH
>TRBV5-1|NA|TRBJ1-3
ASSLSTGYSGNTIY